The 20 T cell receptor beta chains below come from one sample, sequenced in a study of blood T cell repertoires in COVID-19. Measured with immunoSEQ multiplex PCR; TCRdb has only the in-frame clones, and not every one. The sample records roughly 45,000 clones, roughly 80% being singletons. The sample was peripheral blood. The receptors stem from a man aged 45-60 years with active COVID-19.

This clone occurred once. The gene calls are TRBV7-6 and TRBJ1-2; D possibly corresponds to TRBD1 (6 bases). This CDR3 comprises 17 residues. Trimming cost V 1 base and J 5 bases, with 20 bases left between them. The germline V gene has CDR1 SGHVS and CDR2 FNYEAQ. CDR3 in DNA: TGTGCCAGCAGCTTAGGGGCAGGGGCTCACTCGGCGTATGGCTACACCTTC. Protein sequence: CASSLGAGAHSAYGYTF.

The chain has TRBV7-9 and TRBJ2-5, with TRBD1 matching over 8 bases. Per germline, CDR1 SEHNR and CDR2 FQNEAQ (reference sequence). V lost 5 bases to trimming and J lost 3 bases; unmatched junction nucleotides: 5. The length of the CDR3 is 14 residues. CDR3 residues: CASSQTTGEETQYF. In DNA, the CDR3 is TGTGCCAGCAGCCAAACGACAGGGGAAGAGACCCAGTACTTC.

In its sample, this clone was seen a few times. This sequence joins TRBV5-1 and TRBJ2-7; 11 nucleotides align to TRBD2. CDR1 is SGHRS, CDR2 YFSETQ, per germline. The CDR3 is 16 amino acids. J was trimmed by 2 bases and V by 3 bases; bases with no gene match: 7. The CDR3 DNA follows: TGCGCCAGCAGCTCTTCGACTAGCGGGGTGACCTACGAGCAGTACTTC. This sequence encodes CASSSSTSGVTYEQYF.

The rearrangement links TRBV19 to TRBJ1-5; 7 nucleotides match TRBD1. Germline V gives CDR1 LNHDA, CDR2 SQIVND (reference sequence). V gave up 1 base and J gave up 1 base; unmatched junction bases: 1. The CDR3 has 15 amino acids. The CDR3 nucleotides are TGTGCCAGTAGTATAGGACAGGGAAGCAATCAGCCCCAGCATTTT. This translates into CASSIGQGSNQPQHF.

The CDR3 sequence is CASSSTGGTSYEQYF. CDR3 nucleotide sequence: TGCGCCAGCAGCTCAACAGGGGGCACGTCCTACGAGCAGTACTTC. The chain recombines TRBV5-1 with TRBJ2-7; TRBD1 matches at 9 bases. Germline V gives CDR1 SGHRS, CDR2 YFSETQ. The CDR3 has 15 residues. J lost 1 base, V lost 3 bases, and 5 bases had no gene match.

The chain joins TRBV11-2 to TRBJ2-3, with D tentatively TRBD1 (5 bases). V was cut by 2 bases and J by 11 bases, with 11 bases left in between. Per germline, CDR1 SGHAT and CDR2 FQNNGV. This CDR3 has 12 amino acids. This chain's CDR3 is CASSLRWGQQYF. The CDR3, as DNA: TGTGCCAGCAGCTTAAGGTGGGGCCAGCAGTATTTT. The full variable domain, its missing parts supplied by reference TRBV11-2 and TRBJ2-3, is EAGVAQSPRYKIIEKRQSVAFWCNPISGHATLYWYQQILGQGPKLLIQFQNNGVVDDSQLPKDRFSAERLKGVDSTLKIQPAKLEDSAVYLCASSLRWGQQYFGPGTRLTVL.

The chain is built from TRBV24-1 and TRBJ2-2; D is possibly TRBD2 (5 bases). Trimming took 6 bases from V and 7 from J, leaving 11 bases between them. The germline gives CDR1 KGHDR, CDR2 SFDVKD. This CDR3 is 13 amino acids long. The CDR3, as DNA: TGTGCCACCAGTCCAGCGGCTCGCGGGGAGCTGTTTTTT. It specifies CATSPAARGELFF.

The chain links TRBV7-9 to TRBJ2-2, with 8 nucleotides matching TRBD1. V was pared by 4 bases and J by 1 base, with 5 bases of the junction left unmatched. This CDR3 has 16 residues. CDR1 and CDR2 from the germline V gene are SEHNR and FQNEAQ (reference sequence). CDR3 region: CASSSSGQVNTGELFF. The CDR3 region has the DNA TGTGCCAGCAGCTCCTCGGGACAGGTGAACACCGGGGAGCTGTTTTTT.

V gene TRBV6-1 combines with J gene TRBJ2-5, with a possible D match to TRBD1 (5 bases). The V and J ends lost 1 base and 5 bases respectively, with 11 bases between them. This CDR3 comprises 14 residues. Germline assignment: CDR1 MNHNS and CDR2 SASEGT. The CDR3 loop reads CASSEGAGWETQYF. CDR3 bases: TGTGCCAGCAGTGAAGGGGCAGGGTGGGAGACCCAGTACTTC.

The V and J genes are TRBV30 and TRBJ2-2; no clear D gene. This CDR3 contains 13 residues. The germline V gene has CDR1 GTSNPN and CDR2 SVGIG (reference sequence). Trimming removed 1 base from V and 0 bases from J, with 3 bases in between. The CDR3 here is CAWSATNTGELFF. DNA for the CDR3: TGTGCCTGGAGTGCTACGAACACCGGGGAGCTGTTTTTT.

This chain joins TRBV4-3 and TRBJ1-2; D remains unclear. V gave up 0 bases and J gave up 3 bases, with 8 bases separating them. Germline V CDR1 and CDR2: LGHNA, YSLEER. The CDR3 runs 14 residues. The CDR3 sequence: CASSQDRTDYGYTF. DNA of the CDR3: TGCGCCAGCAGCCAAGATCGTACGGACTATGGCTACACCTTC.

This chain links TRBV7-8 with TRBJ2-7; weak D call: TRBD2 (5 bases). The V gene's germline CDR1 is SGHVS and CDR2 FQNEAQ. Trimming pared 1 base from V and 5 bases from J, leaving 12 bases between. The CDR3 has 14 amino acids. CDR3 sequence reads: CASSLGGEGNEQYF. The CDR3, as DNA: TGTGCCAGCAGCTTAGGAGGAGAGGGCAACGAGCAGTACTTC. Full variable domain (missing parts from reference TRBV7-8 and TRBJ2-7): GAGVSQSPRYKVAKRGQDVALRCDPISGHVSLFWYQQALGQGPEFLTYFQNEAQLDKSGLPSDRFFAERPEGSVSTLKIQRTQQEDSAVYLCASSLGGEGNEQYFGPGTRLTVT.

The gene calls are TRBV14 and TRBJ1-1, with D possibly matching TRBD1 (5 bases). With 5 bases removed from V and 4 bases from J, the gap between germline ends came to 14 bases. The CDR3 sequence is 14 residues long. Per the germline V gene, CDR1 is SGHDN and CDR2 is FVKESK. CDR3 residues: CASSVRQILTEAFF. The CDR3 region has the DNA TGTGCCAGCAGCGTAAGACAGATCCTCACTGAAGCTTTCTTT.

J is TRBJ2-1 and V is TRBV29-1; D is perhaps TRBD2 (5 bases). Trimming shortened V by 7 bases and J by 2 bases, and 15 bases separated the two germline ends. The CDR3 is 14 residues long. Germline CDR1 reads SQVTM; CDR2 reads ANQGSEA. CDR3 residues: CSAEGGATYNEQFF. In DNA, the CDR3 is TGCAGCGCCGAGGGTGGCGCAACCTACAATGAGCAGTTCTTC.

This clone appeared once. V and J are TRBV5-1 and TRBJ1-2; TRBD1 matches at 7 bases. The germline V gene encodes CDR1 SGHRS and CDR2 YFSETQ. The CDR3 covers 13 residues. J gave up 5 bases and V 4 bases, and 5 bases lay outside the gene matches. CDR3 DNA sequence: TGCGCCAGCAGCAGGGGGCAGGGATATGGCTACACCTTC. This encodes CASSRGQGYGYTF.

J is TRBJ2-1 and V is TRBV7-2, with no clear D. The CDR3 is 13 amino acids. Germline-derived CDR1 and CDR2 are SGHTA and FQGNSA. V gave up 5 bases and J gave up 3 bases, with 8 bases separating them. The chain's CDR3 is CASSAQNYNEQFF. CDR3 DNA sequence: TGTGCCAGCAGCGCACAAAACTACAATGAGCAGTTCTTC.

The chain links TRBV29-1 to TRBJ2-1; 10 bases are shared with TRBD2. The CDR3 runs to 12 residues. V lost 7 bases, J lost 6 bases, and 3 bases stayed unmatched. Germline CDR1 and CDR2: SQVTM and ANQGSEA. CDR3 DNA: TGCAGCGCTCGGACTAGCGGCAATGAGCAGTTCTTC. Translating it yields CSARTSGNEQFF.

J is TRBJ1-4 and V is TRBV30, with D unresolved. This CDR3 region has 12 residues. V was pared by 2 bases and J by 5 bases, with 6 bases between. From germline, CDR1 is GTSNPN and CDR2 SVGIG (reference sequence). The CDR3 DNA reads TGTGCCTGGAGTACGCGCAATGAAAAACTGTTTTTT. It encodes CAWSTRNEKLFF.

The chain joins TRBV7-6 to TRBJ2-5, with TRBD2 matching over 12 bases. The CDR3 is 16 residues long. Trimming cost V 5 bases and J 2 bases; bases outside gene matches: 6. Germline CDR1 reads SGHVS; CDR2 reads FNYEAQ. The CDR3 DNA is TGTGCCAGCAGCCCACGGACTAGCGGGACTCAAGAGACCCAGTACTTC. Translated: CASSPRTSGTQETQYF.

The genes are TRBV5-1 and TRBJ2-2; D is unresolved. The ends were cut back, 0 bases at V and 5 bases at J, with 8 bases in the middle. The CDR3 loop spans 14 amino acids. The germline gives CDR1 SGHRS, CDR2 YFSETQ. CDR3 nucleotide sequence: TGCGCCAGCAGCTTGGGAGGTGTAACCGGGGAGCTGTTTTTT. Residues: CASSLGGVTGELFF.